This TCR beta chain was recovered during a study of T cell repertoires in cytomegalovirus infection. The overall study: Researchers turned to recently identified HLA-C-restricted CMV epitopes as well as well-studied HLA-B-restricted ones. Whole-study results and caveats: The study found HLA-C-restricted CMV-specific TCR beta clonotypes dominating the ex vivo response.

This CDR3 has 15 amino acids. In germline, CDR1 is SGHAT, CDR2 FQNNGV. The germline V and J ends were trimmed by 5 bases and 0 bases, with 13 bases remaining between them. TCRdb ran MiXCR on the reads and lists one entry per CDR3 protein. The sample yields roughly 990,000 distinct CDR3 sequences, around 30% seen once. Turning to this clonotype: Its antigen remains unknown.

Sequenced material: cultured CD8+ T cells from PBMCs, taken from culture after CMV antigen stimulation. The chain links TRBV11-2 to TRBJ1-1; a weak D match, TRBD1 (5 bases). The receptor's source is a human donor in good health (CMV status not recorded). Some clones in this sample may be carry-over from other donors' samples. The DNA for the CDR3 is TGTGCCAGCAGCCCCCGACAGAGCATGAACACTGAAGCTTTCTTT. This codes for CASSPRQSMNTEAFF. Filled out from reference TRBV11-2 and TRBJ1-1, the complete variable domain reads EAGVAQSPRYKIIEKRQSVAFWCNPISGHATLYWYQQILGQGPKLLIQFQNNGVVDDSQLPKDRFSAERLKGVDSTLKIQPAKLEDSAVYLCASSPRQSMNTEAFFGQGTRLTVV.